This T cell receptor (beta chain) was obtained from a study of OX40 agonist ivuxolimab in advanced cancers. At the level of the study: Patients' therapy was ivuxolimab, an antibody that acts as an agonist of OX40 (CD134). Averaging roughly 60 years in age, with a range of 23 to 79, the cohort was 80% to 90% male.

V shed 6 bases, J shed 2 bases, and the junction held 8 bases outside the gene matches. CDR3 size: 17 residues. Germline loops: CDR1 MGHDK, CDR2 SYGVNS. Data came from immunoSEQ multiplex PCR; TCRdb stores just in-frame clones and leaves some out. The sample lists 100,000 or so clones; 90% were seen once. The rearrangement uses TRBV25-1 and TRBJ2-7; 15 bases are a match to TRBD2. The source of this sequence is an adult with an advanced solid tumor such as melanoma, head and neck, liver or kidney cancer. Sequenced here: CD4+ or CD8+ T cells sorted from blood, sampled in a trial of the OX40 agonist ivuxolimab. CDR3 sequence reads: CASRGTSGRTSPYEQYF. CDR3 nucleotide sequence: TGTGCCAGCAGGGGGACTAGCGGGAGGACCTCTCCCTACGAGCAGTACTTC.